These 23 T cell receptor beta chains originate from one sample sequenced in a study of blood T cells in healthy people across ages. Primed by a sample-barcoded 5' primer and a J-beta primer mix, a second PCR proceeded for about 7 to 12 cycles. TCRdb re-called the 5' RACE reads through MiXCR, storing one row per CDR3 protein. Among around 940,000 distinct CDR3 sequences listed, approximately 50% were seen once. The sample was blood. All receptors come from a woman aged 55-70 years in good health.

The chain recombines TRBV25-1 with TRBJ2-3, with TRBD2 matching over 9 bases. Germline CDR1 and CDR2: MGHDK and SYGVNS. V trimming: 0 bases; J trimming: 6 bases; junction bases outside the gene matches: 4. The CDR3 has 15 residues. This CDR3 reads CASSEYAGGLDTQYF. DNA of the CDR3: TGTGCCAGCAGTGAATACGCGGGAGGGCTGGATACGCAGTATTTT.

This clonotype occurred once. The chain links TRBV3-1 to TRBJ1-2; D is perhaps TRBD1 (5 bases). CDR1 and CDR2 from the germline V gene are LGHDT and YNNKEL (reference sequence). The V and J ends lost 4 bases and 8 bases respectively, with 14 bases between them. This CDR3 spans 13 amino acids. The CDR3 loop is CASSLDSSRGYTF. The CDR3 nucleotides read TGTGCCAGCAGCCTAGACAGCTCGCGGGGCTACACCTTC.

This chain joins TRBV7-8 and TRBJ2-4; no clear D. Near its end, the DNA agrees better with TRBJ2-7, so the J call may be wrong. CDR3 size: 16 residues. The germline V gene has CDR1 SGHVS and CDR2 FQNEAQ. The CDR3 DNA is TGTGCCAGCACTATTAATCCTCCTAGGAGCTCCTACGAGCAGTACTTC. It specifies CASTINPPRSSYEQYF.

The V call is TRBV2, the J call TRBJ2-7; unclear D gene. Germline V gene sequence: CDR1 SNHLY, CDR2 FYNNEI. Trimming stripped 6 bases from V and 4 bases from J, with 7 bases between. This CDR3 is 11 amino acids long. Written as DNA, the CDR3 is TGTGCCAGCAGGCCCATTTACGAGCAGTACTTC. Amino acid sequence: CASRPIYEQYF.

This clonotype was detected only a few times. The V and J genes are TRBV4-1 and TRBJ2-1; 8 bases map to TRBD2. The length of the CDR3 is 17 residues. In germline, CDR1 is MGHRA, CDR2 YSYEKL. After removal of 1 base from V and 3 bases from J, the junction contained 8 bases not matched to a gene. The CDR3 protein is CASSQGLAGRFYNEQFF. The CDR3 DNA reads TGCGCCAGCAGCCAAGGTTTAGCGGGAAGGTTCTACAATGAGCAGTTCTTC.

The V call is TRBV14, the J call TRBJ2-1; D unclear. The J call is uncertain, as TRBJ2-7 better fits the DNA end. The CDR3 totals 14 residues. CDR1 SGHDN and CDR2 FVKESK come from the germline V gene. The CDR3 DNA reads TGTGCCAGCAGCCAAGGACACGCCTACAATGAGCAGTACTTC. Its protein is CASSQGHAYNEQYF.

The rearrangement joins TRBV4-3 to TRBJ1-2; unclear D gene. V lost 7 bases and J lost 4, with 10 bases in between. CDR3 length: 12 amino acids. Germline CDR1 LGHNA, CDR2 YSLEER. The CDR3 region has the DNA TGCGCCAGCAAGTCTTCAGGCTATGGCTACACCTTC. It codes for CASKSSGYGYTF.

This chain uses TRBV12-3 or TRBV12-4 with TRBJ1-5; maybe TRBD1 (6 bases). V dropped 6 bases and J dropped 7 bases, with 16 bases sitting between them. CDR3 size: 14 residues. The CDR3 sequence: CASSDGQRRQPQHF. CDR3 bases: TGTGCCAGCAGCGACGGACAGCGGCGACAGCCCCAGCATTTT.

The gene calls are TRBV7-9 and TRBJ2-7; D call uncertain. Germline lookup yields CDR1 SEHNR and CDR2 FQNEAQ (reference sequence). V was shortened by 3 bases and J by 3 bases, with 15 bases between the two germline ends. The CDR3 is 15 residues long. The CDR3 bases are TGTGCCAGCAGCTTCCCCGGGCAGGCTAACTACGAGCAGTACTTC. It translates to CASSFPGQANYEQYF.

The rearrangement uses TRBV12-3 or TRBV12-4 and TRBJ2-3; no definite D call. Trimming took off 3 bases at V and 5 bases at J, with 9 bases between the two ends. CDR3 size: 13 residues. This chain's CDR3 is CASSLVRLDTQYF. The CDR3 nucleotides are TGTGCCAGCAGTTTGGTACGACTAGATACGCAGTATTTT.

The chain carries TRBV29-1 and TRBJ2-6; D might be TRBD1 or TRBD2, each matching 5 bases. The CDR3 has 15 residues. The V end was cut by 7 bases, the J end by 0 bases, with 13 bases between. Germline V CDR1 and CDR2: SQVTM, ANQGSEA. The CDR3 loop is CSAGTGNSGANVLTF. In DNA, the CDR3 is TGCAGCGCCGGGACGGGGAACTCTGGGGCCAACGTCCTGACTTTC.

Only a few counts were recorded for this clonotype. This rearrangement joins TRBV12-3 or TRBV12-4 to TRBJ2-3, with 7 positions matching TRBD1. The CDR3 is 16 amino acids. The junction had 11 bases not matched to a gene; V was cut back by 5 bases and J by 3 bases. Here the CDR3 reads CASSMAGQAATDTQYF. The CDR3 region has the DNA TGTGCCAGCAGTATGGCCGGACAGGCCGCGACAGATACGCAGTATTTT.

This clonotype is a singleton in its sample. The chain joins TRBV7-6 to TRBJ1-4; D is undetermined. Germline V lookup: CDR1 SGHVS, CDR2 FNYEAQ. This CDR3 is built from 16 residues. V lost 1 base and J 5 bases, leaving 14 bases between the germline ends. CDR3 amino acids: CASSLGGARRNEKLFF. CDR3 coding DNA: TGTGCCAGCAGCTTAGGCGGAGCTCGGAGGAATGAAAAACTGTTTTTT.

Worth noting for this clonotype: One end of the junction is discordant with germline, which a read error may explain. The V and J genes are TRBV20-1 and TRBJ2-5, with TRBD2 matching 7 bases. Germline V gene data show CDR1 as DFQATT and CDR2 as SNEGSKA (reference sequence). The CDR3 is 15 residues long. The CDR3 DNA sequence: TGCGGTGCTAGATTGCGGGAGCTCCTCATGGAGACCCAGTACTTC. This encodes CGARLRELLMETQYF.

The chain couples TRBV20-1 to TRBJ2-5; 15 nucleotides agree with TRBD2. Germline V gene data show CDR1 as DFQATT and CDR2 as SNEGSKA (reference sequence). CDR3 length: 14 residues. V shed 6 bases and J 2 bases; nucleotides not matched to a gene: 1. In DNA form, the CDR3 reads TGCAGTGCCGGGACTAGCGGGAGGCAAGAGACCCAGTACTTC. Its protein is CSAGTSGRQETQYF.

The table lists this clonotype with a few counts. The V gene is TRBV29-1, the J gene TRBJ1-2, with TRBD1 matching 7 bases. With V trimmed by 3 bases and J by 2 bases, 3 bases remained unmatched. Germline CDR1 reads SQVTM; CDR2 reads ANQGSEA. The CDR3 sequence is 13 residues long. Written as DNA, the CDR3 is TGCAGCGTTGAGGACAGGACCAACTATGGCTACACCTTC. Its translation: CSVEDRTNYGYTF.

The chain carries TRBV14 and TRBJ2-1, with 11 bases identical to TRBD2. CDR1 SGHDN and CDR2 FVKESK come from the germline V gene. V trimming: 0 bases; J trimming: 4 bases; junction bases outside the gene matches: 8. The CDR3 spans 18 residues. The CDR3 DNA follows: TGTGCCAGCAGCCAAGAAGCCCGGACTAGCGGGTTGTACAATGAGCAGTTCTTC. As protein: CASSQEARTSGLYNEQFF.

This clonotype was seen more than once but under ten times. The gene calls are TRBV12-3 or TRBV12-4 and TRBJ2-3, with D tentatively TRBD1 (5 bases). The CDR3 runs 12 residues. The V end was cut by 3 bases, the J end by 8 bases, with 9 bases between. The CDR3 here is CASSFSRGTQYF. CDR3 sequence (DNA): TGTGCCAGCAGTTTTAGTAGGGGTACGCAGTATTTT.

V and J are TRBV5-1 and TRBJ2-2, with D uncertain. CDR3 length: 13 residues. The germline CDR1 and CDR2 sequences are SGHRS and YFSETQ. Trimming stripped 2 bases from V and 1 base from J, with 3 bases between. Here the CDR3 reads CASSFQNTGELFF. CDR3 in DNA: TGCGCCAGCAGCTTCCAGAACACCGGGGAGCTGTTTTTT.

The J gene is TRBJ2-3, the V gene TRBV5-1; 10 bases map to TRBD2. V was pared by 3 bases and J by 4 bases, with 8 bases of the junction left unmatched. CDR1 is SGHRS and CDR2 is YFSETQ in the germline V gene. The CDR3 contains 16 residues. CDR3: CASSSLAGTTADTQYF. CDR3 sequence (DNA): TGCGCCAGCAGCTCACTAGCGGGGACGACTGCAGATACGCAGTATTTT.

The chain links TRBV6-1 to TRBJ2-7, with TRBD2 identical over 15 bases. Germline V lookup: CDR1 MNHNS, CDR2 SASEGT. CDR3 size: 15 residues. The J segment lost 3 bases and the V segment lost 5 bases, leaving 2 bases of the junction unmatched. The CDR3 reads CASSWGLAGGYEQYF. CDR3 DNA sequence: TGTGCCAGCAGTTGGGGACTAGCGGGAGGCTACGAGCAGTACTTC.

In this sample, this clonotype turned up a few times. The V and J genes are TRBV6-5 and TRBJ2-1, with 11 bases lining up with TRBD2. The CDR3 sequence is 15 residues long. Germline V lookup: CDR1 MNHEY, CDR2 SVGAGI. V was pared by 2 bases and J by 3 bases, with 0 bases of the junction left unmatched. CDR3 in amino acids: CASSYGLAGYNEQFF. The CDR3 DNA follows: TGTGCCAGCAGTTACGGACTAGCGGGCTACAATGAGCAGTTCTTC.

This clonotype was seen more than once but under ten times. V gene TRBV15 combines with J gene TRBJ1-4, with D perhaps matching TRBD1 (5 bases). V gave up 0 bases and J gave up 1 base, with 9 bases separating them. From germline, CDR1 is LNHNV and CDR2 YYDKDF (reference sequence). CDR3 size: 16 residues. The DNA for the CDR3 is TGTGCCACCAGCAGAGATCCGCAGGGAACTAATGAAAAACTGTTTTTT. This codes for CATSRDPQGTNEKLFF.